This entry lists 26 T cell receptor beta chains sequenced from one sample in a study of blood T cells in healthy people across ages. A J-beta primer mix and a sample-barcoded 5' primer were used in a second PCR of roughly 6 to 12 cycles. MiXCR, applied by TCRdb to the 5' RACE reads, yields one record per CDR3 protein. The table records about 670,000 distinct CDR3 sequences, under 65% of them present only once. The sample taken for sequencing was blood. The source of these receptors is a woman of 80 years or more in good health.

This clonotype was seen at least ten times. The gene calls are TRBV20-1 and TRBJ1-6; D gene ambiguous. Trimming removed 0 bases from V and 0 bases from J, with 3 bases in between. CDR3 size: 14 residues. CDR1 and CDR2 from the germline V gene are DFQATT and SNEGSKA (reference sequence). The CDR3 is CSAREGSYNSPLHF. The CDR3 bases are TGCAGTGCTAGAGAGGGCTCCTATAATTCACCCCTCCACTTT.

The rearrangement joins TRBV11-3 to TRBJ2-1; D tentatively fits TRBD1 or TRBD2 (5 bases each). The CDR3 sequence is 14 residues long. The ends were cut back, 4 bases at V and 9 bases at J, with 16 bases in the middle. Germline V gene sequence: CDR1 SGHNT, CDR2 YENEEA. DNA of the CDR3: TGTGCCAGCAGCTCAGGGACGGACCTAGCTGAGCAGTTCTTC. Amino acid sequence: CASSSGTDLAEQFF.

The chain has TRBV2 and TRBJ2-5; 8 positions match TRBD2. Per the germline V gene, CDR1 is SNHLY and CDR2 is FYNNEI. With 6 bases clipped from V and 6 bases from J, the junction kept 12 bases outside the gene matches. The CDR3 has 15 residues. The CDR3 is CASRSPGTSGQTQYF. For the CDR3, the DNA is TGTGCCAGCAGGAGTCCCGGGACTAGTGGGCAGACCCAGTACTTC.

CDR3 residues: CASSLTAPETQYF. The CDR3 bases are TGTGCCAGCAGTTTGACTGCTCCAGAGACCCAGTACTTC. This sequence joins TRBV28 and TRBJ2-4; D unresolved. The J call is uncertain, as TRBJ2-5 better fits the DNA end. The CDR3 is 13 amino acids. Germline assignment: CDR1 MDHEN and CDR2 SYDVKM.

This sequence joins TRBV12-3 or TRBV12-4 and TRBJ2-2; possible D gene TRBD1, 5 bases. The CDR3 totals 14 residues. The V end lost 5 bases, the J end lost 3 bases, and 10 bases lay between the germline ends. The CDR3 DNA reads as TGTGCCAGCAGTATCCAGGGATACACCGGGGAGCTGTTTTTT. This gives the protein CASSIQGYTGELFF.

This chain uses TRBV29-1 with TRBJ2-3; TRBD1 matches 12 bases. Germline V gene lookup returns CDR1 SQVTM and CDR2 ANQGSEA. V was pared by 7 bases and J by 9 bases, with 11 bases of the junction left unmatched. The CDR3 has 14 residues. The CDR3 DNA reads TGCAGCGGTCTGGGGACAGGGGGCTCTGGGACGCAGTATTTT. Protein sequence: CSGLGTGGSGTQYF.

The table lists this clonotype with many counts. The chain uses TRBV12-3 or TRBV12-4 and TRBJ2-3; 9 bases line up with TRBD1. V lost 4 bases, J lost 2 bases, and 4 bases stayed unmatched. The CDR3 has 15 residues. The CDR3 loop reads CASSYGTGLTDTQYF. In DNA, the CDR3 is TGTGCCAGCAGTTATGGGACAGGGCTCACAGATACGCAGTATTTT.

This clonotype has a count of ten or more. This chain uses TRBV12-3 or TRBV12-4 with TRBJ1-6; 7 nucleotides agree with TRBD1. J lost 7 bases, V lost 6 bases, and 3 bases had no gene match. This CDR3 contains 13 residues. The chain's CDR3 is CASSRQGNSPLHF. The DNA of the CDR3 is TGTGCCAGCAGCAGACAGGGAAATTCACCCCTCCACTTT.

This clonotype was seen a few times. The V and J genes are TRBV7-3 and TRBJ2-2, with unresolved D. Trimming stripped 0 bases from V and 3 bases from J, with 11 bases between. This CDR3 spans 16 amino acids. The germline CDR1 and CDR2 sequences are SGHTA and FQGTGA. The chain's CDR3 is CASSLTLRSDTGELFF. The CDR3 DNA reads TGTGCCAGCAGCTTAACGTTAAGGTCCGACACCGGGGAGCTGTTTTTT.

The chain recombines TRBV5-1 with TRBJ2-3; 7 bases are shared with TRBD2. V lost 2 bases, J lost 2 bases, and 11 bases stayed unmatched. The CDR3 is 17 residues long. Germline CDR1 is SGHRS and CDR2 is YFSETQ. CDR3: CASSFRKKRGTTDTQYF. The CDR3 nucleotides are TGCGCCAGCAGCTTCCGTAAGAAGCGGGGAACCACAGATACGCAGTATTTT.

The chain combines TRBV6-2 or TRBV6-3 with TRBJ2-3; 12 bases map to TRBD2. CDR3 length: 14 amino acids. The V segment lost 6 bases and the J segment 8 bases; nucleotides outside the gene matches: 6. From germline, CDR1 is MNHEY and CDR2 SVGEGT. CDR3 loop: CASSRLAGVATQYF. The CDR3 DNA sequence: TGTGCCAGCAGCCGACTAGCGGGGGTAGCTACGCAGTATTTT.

CDR3 loop: CASGLSRKGSYEQYF. CDR3 in DNA: TGTGCTAGTGGACTCTCCCGAAAGGGCTCCTACGAGCAGTACTTC. The rearrangement uses TRBV12-5 and TRBJ2-7; D ambiguous. CDR3 length: 15 residues. Germline V gene lookup returns CDR1 LGHNT and CDR2 FRNRAP. The V end lost 6 bases, the J end lost 0 bases, and 15 bases lay between the germline ends.

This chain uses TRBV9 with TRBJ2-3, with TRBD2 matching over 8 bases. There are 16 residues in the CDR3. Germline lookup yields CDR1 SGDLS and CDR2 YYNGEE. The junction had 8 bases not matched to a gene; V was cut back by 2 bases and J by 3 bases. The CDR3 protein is CASSVGSGAITDTQYF. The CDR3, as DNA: TGTGCCAGCAGCGTTGGTAGCGGGGCAATTACAGATACGCAGTATTTT. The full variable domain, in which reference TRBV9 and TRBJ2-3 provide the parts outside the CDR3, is DSGVTQTPKHLITATGQRVTLRCSPRSGDLSVYWYQQSLDQGLQFLIQYYNGEERAKGNILERFSAQQFPDLHSELNLSSLELGDSALYFCASSVGSGAITDTQYFGPGTRLTVL.

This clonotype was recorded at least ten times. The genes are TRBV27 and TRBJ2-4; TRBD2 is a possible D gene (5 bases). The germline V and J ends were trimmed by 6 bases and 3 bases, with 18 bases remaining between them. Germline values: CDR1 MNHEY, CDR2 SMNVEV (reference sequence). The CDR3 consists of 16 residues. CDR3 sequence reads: CASSAQVVGSKNIQYF. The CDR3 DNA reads TGTGCCAGCAGCGCCCAAGTGGTAGGGAGCAAAAACATTCAGTACTTC.

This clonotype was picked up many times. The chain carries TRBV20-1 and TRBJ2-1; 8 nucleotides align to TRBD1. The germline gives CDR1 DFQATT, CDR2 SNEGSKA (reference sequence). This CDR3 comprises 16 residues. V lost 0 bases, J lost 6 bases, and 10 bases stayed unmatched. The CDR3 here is CSARDPSNQGANEQFF. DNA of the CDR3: TGCAGTGCTAGAGACCCCTCAAACCAGGGGGCCAATGAGCAGTTCTTC.

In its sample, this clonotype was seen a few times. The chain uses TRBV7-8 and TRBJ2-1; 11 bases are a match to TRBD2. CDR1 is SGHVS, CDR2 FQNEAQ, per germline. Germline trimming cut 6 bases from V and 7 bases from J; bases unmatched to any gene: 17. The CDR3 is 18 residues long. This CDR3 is CASSPGLAGASLVNEQFF. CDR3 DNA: TGTGCCAGCAGTCCTGGACTAGCGGGTGCCTCCTTGGTTAATGAGCAGTTCTTC.

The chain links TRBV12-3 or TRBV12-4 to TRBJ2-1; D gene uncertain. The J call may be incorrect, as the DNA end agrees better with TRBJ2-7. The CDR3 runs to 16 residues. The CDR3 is CASSSVGRGSYNEQYF. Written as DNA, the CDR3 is TGTGCCAGCAGTTCCGTAGGCAGAGGCTCCTACAATGAGCAGTACTTC.

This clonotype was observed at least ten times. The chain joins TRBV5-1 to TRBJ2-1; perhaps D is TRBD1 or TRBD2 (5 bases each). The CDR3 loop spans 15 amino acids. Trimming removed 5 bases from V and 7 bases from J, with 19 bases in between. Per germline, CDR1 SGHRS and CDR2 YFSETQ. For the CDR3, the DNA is TGCGCCAGCAGGCCCCTGGGGCTAGCCGGGAATGAGCAGTTCTTC. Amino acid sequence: CASRPLGLAGNEQFF.

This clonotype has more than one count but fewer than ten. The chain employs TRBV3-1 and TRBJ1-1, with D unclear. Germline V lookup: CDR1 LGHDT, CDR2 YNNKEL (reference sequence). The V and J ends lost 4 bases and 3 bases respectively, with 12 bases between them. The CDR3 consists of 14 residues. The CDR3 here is CASSLTERDTEAFF. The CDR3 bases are TGTGCCAGCAGCCTTACTGAGAGGGACACTGAAGCTTTCTTT.

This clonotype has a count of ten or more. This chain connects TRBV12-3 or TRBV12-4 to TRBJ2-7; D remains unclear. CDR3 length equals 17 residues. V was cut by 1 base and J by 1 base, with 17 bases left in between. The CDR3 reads CASSLDFPKDGSYEQYF. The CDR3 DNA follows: TGTGCCAGCAGTTTAGATTTCCCTAAGGACGGTTCCTACGAGCAGTACTTC.

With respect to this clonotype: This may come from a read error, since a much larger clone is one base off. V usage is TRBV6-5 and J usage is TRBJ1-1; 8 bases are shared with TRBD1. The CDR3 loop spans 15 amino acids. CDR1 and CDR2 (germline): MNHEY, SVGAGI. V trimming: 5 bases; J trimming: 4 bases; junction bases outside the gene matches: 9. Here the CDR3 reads CASSTEDRVATEAFF. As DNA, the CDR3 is TGTGCCAGCAGTACAGAGGACAGGGTCGCCACTGAAGCTTTCTTT.

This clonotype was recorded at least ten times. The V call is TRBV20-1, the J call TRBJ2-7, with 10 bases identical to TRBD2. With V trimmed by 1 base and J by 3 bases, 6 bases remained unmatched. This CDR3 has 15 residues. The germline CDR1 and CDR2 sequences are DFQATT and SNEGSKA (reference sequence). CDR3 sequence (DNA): TGCAGTGCTAGAGCTGGGGCTAGCGGGAGCTACGAGCAGTACTTC. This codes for CSARAGASGSYEQYF.

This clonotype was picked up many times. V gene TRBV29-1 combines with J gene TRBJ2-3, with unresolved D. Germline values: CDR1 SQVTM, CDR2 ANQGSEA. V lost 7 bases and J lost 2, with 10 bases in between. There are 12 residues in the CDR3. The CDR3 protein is CSAYILTDTQYF. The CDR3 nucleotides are TGCAGCGCCTATATCCTCACAGATACGCAGTATTTT.

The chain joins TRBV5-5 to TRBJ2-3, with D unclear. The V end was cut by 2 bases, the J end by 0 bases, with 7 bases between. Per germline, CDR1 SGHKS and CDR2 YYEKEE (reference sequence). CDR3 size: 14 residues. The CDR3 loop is CASSFTASTDTQYF. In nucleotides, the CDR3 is TGTGCCAGCAGCTTCACAGCTAGCACAGATACGCAGTATTTT.

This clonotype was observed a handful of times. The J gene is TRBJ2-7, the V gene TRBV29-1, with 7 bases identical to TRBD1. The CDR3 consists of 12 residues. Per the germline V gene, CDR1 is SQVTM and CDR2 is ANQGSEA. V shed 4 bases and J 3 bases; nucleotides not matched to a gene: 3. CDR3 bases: TGCAGCGTTGCGGGACAGAACTACGAGCAGTACTTC. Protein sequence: CSVAGQNYEQYF.

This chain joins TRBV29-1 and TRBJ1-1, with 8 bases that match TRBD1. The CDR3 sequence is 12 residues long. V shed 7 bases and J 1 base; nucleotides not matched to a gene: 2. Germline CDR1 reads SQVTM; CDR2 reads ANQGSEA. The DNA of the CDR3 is TGCAGCGGGACAGGGTCGAACACTGAAGCTTTCTTT. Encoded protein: CSGTGSNTEAFF.